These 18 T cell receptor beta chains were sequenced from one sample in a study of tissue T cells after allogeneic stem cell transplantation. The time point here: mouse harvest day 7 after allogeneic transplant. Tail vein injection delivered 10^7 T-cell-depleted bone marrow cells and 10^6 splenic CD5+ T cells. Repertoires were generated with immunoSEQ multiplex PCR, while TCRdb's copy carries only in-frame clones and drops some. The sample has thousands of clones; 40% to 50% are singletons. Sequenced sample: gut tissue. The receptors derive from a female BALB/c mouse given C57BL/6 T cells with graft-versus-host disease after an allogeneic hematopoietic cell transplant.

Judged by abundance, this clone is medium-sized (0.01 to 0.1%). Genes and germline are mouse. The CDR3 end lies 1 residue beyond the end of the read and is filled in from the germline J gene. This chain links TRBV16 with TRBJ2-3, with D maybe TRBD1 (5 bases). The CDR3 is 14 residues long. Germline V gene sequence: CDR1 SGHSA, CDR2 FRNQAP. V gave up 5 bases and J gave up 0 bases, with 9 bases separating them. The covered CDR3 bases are TGTGCAAGCAGCCCGGACAATAGTGCAGAAACGCTGTAT. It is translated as CASSPDNSAETLY. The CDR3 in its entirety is CASSPDNSAETLYF.

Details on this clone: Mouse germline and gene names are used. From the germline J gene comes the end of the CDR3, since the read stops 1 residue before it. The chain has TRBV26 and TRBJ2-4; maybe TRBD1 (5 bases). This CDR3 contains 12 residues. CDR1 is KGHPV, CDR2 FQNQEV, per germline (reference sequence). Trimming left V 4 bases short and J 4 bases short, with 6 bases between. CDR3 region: CASSPTENTLYF. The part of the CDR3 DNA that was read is TGTGCCAGCAGTCCGACAGAAAACACCTTGTAC.

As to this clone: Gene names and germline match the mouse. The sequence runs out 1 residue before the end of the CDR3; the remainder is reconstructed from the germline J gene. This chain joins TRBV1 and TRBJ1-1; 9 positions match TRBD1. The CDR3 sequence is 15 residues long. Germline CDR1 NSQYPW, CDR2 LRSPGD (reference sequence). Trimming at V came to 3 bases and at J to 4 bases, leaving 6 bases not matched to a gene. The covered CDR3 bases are TGCACCTGCAGTGCTCGGGACAGGGTGGGCACAGAAGTCTTC. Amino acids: CTCSARDRVGTEVF. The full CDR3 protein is CTCSARDRVGTEVFF. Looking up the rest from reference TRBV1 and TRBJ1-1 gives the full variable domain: VTLLEQNPRWRLVPRGQAVNLRCILKNSQYPWMSWYQQDLQKQLQWLFTLRSPGDKEVKSLPGADYLATRVTDTELRLQVANMSQGRTLYCTCSARDRVGTEVFFGKGTRLTVV.

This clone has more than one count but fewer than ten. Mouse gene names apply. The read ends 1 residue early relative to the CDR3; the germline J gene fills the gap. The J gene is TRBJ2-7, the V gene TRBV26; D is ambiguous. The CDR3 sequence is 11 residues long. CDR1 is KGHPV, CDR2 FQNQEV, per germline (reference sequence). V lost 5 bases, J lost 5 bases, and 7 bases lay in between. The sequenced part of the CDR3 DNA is TGTGCCAGCAGTTGGAGGGATGAACAGTAC. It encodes CASSWRDEQY. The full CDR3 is CASSWRDEQYF.

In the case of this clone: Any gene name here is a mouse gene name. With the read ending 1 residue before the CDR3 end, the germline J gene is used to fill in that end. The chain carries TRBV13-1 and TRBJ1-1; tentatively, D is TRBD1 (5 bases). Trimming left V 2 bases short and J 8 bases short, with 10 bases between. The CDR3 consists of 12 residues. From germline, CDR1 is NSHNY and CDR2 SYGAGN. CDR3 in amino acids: CASSEGGREVFF. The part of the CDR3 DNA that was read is TGTGCCAGCAGTGAGGGGGGGAGGGAAGTCTTC.

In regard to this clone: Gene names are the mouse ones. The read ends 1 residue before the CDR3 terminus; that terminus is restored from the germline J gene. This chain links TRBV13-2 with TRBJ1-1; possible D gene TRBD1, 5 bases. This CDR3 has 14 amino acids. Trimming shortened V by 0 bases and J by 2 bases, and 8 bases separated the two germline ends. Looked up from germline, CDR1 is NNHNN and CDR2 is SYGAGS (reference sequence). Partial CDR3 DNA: TGTGCCAGCGGTGATGCAGACAGTAACACAGAAGTCTTC. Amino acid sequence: CASGDADSNTEVF. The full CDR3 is CASGDADSNTEVFF.

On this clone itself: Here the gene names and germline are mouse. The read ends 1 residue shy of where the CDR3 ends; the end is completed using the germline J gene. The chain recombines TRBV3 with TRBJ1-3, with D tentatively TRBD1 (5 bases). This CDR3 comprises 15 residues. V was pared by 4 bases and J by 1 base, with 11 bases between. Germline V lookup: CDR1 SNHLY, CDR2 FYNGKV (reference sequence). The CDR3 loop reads CASSSPGRSGNTLYF. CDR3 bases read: TGTGCCAGCAGCTCTCCGGGACGCTCTGGAAATACGCTCTAT.

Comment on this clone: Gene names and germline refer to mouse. Partial CDR3 DNA: TGTGCAAGCAGCTTGGGGAACACCTTGTAC. Translated, it gives CASSLGNTLY. The full CDR3 protein reads CASSLGNTLYF. The rearrangement uses TRBV16 and TRBJ2-4; D is uncertain. Sequencing ends 1 residue short of the CDR3 end; the germline J gene provides the rest. The CDR3 totals 11 residues. The ends were cut back, 3 bases at V and 6 bases at J, with 4 bases in the middle. Germline loops: CDR1 SGHSA, CDR2 FRNQAP.

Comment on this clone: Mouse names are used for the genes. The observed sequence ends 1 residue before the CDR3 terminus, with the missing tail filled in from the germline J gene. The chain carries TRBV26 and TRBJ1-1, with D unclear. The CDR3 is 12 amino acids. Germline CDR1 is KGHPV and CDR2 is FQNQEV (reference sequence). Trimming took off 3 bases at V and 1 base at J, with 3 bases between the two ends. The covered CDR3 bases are TGTGCCAGCAGTCTACAAAACACAGAAGTCTTC. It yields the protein CASSLQNTEVF. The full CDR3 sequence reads CASSLQNTEVFF.

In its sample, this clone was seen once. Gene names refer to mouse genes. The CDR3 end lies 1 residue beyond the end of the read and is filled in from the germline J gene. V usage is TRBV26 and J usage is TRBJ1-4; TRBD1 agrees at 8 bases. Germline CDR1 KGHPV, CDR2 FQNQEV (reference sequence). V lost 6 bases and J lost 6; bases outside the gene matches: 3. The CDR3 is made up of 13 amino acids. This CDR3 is CASSLQGDERLFF. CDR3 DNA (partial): TGTGCCAGCAGCCTACAGGGGGACGAAAGATTATTT.

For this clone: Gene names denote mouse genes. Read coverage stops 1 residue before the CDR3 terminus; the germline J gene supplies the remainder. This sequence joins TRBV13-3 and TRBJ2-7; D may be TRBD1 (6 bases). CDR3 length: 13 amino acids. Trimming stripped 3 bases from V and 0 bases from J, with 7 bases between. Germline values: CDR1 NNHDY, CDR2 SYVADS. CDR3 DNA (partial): TGTGCCAGCAGTGGGGACATCTCCTATGAACAGTAC. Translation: CASSGDISYEQY. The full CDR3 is CASSGDISYEQYF.

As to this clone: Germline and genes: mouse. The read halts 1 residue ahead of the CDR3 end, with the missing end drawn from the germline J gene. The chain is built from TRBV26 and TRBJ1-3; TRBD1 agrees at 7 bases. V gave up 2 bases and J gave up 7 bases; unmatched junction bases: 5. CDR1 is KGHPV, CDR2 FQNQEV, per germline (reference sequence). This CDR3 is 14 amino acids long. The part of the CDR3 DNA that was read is TGTGCCAGCAGTCTGGCCAGGGGGGGGAATACGCTCTAT. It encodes CASSLARGGNTLY. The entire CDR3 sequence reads CASSLARGGNTLYF.

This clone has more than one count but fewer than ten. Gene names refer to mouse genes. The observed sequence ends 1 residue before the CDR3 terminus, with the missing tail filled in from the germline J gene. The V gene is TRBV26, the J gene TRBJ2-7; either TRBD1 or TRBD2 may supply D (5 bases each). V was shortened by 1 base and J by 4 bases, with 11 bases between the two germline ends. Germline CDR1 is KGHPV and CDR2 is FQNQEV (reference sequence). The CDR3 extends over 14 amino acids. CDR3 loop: CASSLYGGSYEQYF. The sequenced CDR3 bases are TGTGCCAGCAGTCTGTACGGGGGTTCGTATGAACAGTAC.

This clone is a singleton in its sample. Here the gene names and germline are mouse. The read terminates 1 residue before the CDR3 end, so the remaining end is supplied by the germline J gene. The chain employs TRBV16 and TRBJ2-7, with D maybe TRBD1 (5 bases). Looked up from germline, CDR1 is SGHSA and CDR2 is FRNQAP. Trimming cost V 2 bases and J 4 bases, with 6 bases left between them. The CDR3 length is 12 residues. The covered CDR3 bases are TGTGCAAGCAGCTTAAGACAGTATGAACAGTAC. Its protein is CASSLRQYEQY. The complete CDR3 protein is CASSLRQYEQYF.

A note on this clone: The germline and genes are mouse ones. CDR3 sequence: CSSSRTANTGQLYF. CDR3 DNA (partial): TGCTCCAGCAGTCGGACAGCAAACACCGGGCAGCTCTAC. The chain uses TRBV23 and TRBJ2-2; TRBD1, the D gene given by the table, was not confirmed from the DNA. The CDR3 end falls 1 residue outside the read, so it is completed with the germline J gene. This CDR3 has 14 amino acids. CDR1 is KGHTA and CDR2 is FQNQQP in the germline V gene.

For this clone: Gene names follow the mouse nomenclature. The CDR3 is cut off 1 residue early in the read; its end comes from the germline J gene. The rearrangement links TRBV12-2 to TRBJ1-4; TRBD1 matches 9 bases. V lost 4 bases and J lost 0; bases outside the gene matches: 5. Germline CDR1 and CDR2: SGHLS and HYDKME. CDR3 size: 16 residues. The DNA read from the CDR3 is TGTGCCAGCTCAACCGGGACAGGGTTTTCCAACGAAAGATTATTT. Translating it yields CASSTGTGFSNERLF. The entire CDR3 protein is CASSTGTGFSNERLFF.

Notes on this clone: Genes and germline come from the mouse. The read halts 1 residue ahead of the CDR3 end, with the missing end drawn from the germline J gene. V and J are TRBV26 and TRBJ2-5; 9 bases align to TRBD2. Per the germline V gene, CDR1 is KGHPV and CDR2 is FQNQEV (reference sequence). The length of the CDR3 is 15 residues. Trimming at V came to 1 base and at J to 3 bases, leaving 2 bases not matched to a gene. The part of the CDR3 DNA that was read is TGTGCCAGCAGTCTGTTTGGGGGGGCGCAAGACACCCAGTAC. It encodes CASSLFGGAQDTQY. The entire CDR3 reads CASSLFGGAQDTQYF.

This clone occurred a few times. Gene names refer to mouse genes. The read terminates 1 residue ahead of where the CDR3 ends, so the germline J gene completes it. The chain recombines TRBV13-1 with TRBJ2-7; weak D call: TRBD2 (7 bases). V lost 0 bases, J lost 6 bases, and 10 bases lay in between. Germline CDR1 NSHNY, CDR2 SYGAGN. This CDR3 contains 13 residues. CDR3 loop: CASSDAGGFEQYF. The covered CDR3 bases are TGTGCCAGCAGTGATGCGGGGGGCTTTGAACAGTAC.